One and the same sample provided the 8 T cell receptor beta chains below, sequenced in a study of blood T cells in healthy people across ages. A second 7 to 11 cycle PCR used barcoded and J-beta primers. TCRdb re-derived calls from the 5' RACE reads in MiXCR, one entry per CDR3 protein. The data hold some 1.7 million distinct CDR3 sequences, with roughly 27% observed a single time. Sequenced sample: blood. The receptor set was obtained from a woman in her twenties or thirties in good health.

Concerning this clonotype: This could be a read error, since a much larger clone is one nucleotide away. The CDR3 carries no conserved terminal phenylalanine or tryptophan, so it likely arises from a read error. This chain connects TRBV29-1 to TRBJ2-1, with 12 bases lining up with TRBD2. CDR3 size: 14 residues. Looked up from germline, CDR1 is SQVTM and CDR2 is ANQGSEA. V shed 7 bases and J 7 bases; nucleotides not matched to a gene: 8. The chain's CDR3 is CSARRLAGGNEQFL. CDR3 nucleotide sequence: TGCAGCGCCCGGCGGCTAGCGGGAGGGAATGAGCAGTTCTTG.

The rearrangement links TRBV20-1 to TRBJ1-1; D is unresolved. Germline lookup yields CDR1 DFQATT and CDR2 SNEGSKA (reference sequence). Trimming took off 3 bases at V and 5 bases at J, with 13 bases between the two ends. This CDR3 comprises 13 residues. In nucleotides, the CDR3 is TGCAGTGCTAGTCGGCAGGAGGGAACTGAAGCTTTCTTT. Residues: CSASRQEGTEAFF.

The V gene is TRBV9, the J gene TRBJ2-1, with D maybe TRBD2 (6 bases). CDR3 length: 15 residues. The germline V gene has CDR1 SGDLS and CDR2 YYNGEE. Trimming pared 1 base from V and 0 bases from J, leaving 8 bases between. CDR3 residues: CASSVSGDSYNEQFF. CDR3 sequence (DNA): TGTGCCAGCAGCGTATCGGGAGACTCCTACAATGAGCAGTTCTTC.

V gene TRBV20-1 combines with J gene TRBJ2-5, with unresolved D. The CDR3 is made up of 13 amino acids. Germline V gives CDR1 DFQATT, CDR2 SNEGSKA (reference sequence). Trimming shortened V by 2 bases and J by 4 bases, and 11 bases separated the two germline ends. CDR3 loop: CSARMVDRETQYF. The CDR3 DNA is TGCAGTGCTAGAATGGTGGACCGAGAGACCCAGTACTTC.

This CDR3 reads CASSPGGVAEAFF. Written as DNA, the CDR3 is TGTGCCAGCAGCCCGGGGGGGGTGGCTGAAGCTTTCTTT. The chain has TRBV3-1 and TRBJ1-1; D might be TRBD1 (5 bases). The CDR3 has 13 amino acids. Trimming pared 4 bases from V and 6 bases from J, leaving 12 bases between. Germline CDR1 reads LGHDT; CDR2 reads YNNKEL (reference sequence).

Comment on this clonotype: This may arise from a read error, as a much more abundant clone is one base away. V usage is TRBV4-1 and J usage is TRBJ2-1; D may be TRBD1 (6 bases). CDR1 and CDR2 (germline): MGHRA, YSYEKL. This CDR3 spans 14 amino acids. Between the trimmed V and J ends, which lost 3 bases and 10 bases, there was a span of 16 bases. The CDR3: CASSQLGTPIEQFF. The CDR3 bases are TGCGCCAGCAGCCAGTTGGGGACACCGATCGAGCAGTTCTTC.

The V and J genes are TRBV20-1 and TRBJ2-7, with TRBD2 identical over 11 bases. Germline loops: CDR1 DFQATT, CDR2 SNEGSKA (reference sequence). The CDR3 has 15 residues. After removal of 2 bases from V and 7 bases from J, the junction contained 10 bases not matched to a gene. The CDR3 here is CSARYSLAGEGEQYF. The CDR3 nucleotides read TGCAGTGCTAGATACTCACTAGCGGGAGAGGGGGAGCAGTACTTC.

V and J are TRBV14 and TRBJ2-3; D is undetermined. Trimming cost V 0 bases and J 2 bases, with 9 bases left between them. Per germline, CDR1 SGHDN and CDR2 FVKESK. This CDR3 spans 15 amino acids. The CDR3 DNA sequence: TGTGCCAGCAGCCAAGAGAGACTTACCACAGATACGCAGTATTTT. Encoded protein: CASSQERLTTDTQYF. The complete variable domain, with remaining parts taken from reference TRBV14 and TRBJ2-3, reads EAGVTQFPSHSVIEKGQTVTLRCDPISGHDNLYWYRRVMGKEIKFLLHFVKESKQDESGMPNNRFLAERTGGTYSTLKVQPAELEDSGVYFCASSQERLTTDTQYFGPGTRLTVL.